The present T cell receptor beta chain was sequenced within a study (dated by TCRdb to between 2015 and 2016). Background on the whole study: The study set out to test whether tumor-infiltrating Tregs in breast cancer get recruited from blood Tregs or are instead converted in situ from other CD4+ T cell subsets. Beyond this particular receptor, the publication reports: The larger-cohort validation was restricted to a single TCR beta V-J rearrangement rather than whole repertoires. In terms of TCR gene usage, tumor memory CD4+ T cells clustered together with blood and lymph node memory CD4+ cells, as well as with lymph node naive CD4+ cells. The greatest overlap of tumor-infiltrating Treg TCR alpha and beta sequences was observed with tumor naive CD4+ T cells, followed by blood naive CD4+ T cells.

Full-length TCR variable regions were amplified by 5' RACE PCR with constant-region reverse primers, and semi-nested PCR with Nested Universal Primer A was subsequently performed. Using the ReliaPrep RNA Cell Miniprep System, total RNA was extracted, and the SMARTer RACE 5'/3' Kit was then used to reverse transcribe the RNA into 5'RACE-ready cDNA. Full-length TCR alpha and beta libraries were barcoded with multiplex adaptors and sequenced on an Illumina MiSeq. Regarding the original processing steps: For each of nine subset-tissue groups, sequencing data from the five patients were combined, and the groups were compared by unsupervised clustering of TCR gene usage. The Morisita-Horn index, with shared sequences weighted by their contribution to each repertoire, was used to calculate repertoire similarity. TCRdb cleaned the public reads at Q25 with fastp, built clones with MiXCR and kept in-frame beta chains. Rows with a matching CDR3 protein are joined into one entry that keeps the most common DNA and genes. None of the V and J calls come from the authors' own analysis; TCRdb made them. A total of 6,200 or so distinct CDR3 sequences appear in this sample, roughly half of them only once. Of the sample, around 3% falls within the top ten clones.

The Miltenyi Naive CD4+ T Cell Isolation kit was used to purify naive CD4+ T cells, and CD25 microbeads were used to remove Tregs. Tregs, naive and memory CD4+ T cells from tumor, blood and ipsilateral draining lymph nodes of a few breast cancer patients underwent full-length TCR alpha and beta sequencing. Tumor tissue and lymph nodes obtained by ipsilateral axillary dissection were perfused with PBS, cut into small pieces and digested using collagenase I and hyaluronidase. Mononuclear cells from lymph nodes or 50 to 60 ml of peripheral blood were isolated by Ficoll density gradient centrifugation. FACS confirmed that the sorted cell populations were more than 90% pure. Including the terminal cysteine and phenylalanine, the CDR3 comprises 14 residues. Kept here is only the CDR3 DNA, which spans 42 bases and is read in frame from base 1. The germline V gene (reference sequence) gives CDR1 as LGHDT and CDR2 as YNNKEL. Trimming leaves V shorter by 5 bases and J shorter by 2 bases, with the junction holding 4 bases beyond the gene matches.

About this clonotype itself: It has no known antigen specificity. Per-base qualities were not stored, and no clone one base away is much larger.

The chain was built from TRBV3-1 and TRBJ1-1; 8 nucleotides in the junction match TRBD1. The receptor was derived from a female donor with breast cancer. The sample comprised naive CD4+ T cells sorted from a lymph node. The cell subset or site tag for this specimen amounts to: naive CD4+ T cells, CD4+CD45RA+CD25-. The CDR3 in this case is CASSGQGRNTEAFF. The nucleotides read TGTGCCAGCAGCGGACAGGGAAGAAACACTGAAGCTTTCTTT.